This T cell receptor (beta chain) stems from a study of cytomegalovirus exposure and HLA in healthy donors. Study at large: The approximately 110 validation repertoires, a later analysis reported, used the same platform as the 666 repertoires from the first cohort.

Whole-study results and caveats: It was 150 to 200 TCR beta chains that were listed as cytomegalovirus-associated. Cytomegalovirus status was reportedly diagnosed by the classifier with high sensitivity and specificity. A later analysis found first-cohort TCR clusters tended to co-occur in the 120 or so validation repertoires.

This table comes from immunoSEQ multiplex PCR, and its TCRdb copy is limited to in-frame clones, with some not included. The table shows about 78,000 clones, with roughly 95% occurring only once. A few counts support this clone. Its antigen is not known. V lost 5 bases and J 4 bases, leaving 9 bases between the germline ends. The CDR3 runs to 13 residues. The germline CDR1 and CDR2 sequences are SGHNT and YENEEA. This TCR derives from a man younger than 35 in good health and CMV-seropositive. The chain links TRBV11-3 to TRBJ1-5; D is uncertain. Sequencing was done on a sample of PBMCs. CDR3 loop: CASSTSTNQPQHF. In nucleotides, the CDR3 is TGTGCCAGCAGCACCTCGACAAATCAGCCCCAGCATTTT.